A selection of T cell receptor beta chains follows, all from one sample in a study of blood T cell repertoires in COVID-19. Clones were sequenced by immunoSEQ multiplex PCR, and TCRdb holds only the in-frame ones, with some missing. The data show some 48,000 clones, with roughly 84% seen just once and about 2.5% held by the top ten. Sequenced sample: peripheral blood. The receptors here all came from a man aged 50 to 60 with acute or convalescent COVID-19. Each CDR3 is given with its conserved first and last residue. The D gene is left open where the match is weak. Some rows have no size entry. The others give once, few or many, or a class for an expanded clone.

j_call d_call clone_size cdr3_length v_call cdr3_nt cdr3_aa
TRBJ1-2 - few 11 TRBV20-1 TGCAGTACCGACCAGGGTTTTGGCTACACCTTC CSTDQGFGYTF
TRBJ1-1 - - 14 TRBV9 TGTGCCAGCAGCGTCGACATATTGAACACTGAAGCTTTCTTT CASSVDILNTEAFF
TRBJ2-3 TRBD2 - 17 TRBV7-2 TGTGCCAGCAGCTTAGACAGGCTAGCGGGAGTCACAGATACGCAGTATTTT CASSLDRLAGVTDTQYF
TRBJ1-5 - - 15 TRBV30 TGTGCCTGGACTTCAGGGGATTATAGCAATCAGCCCCAGCATTTT CAWTSGDYSNQPQHF
TRBJ2-7 - - 14 TRBV2 TGTGCCAGCAACTTCGGCGGCGGGACCTACGAGCAGTACTTC CASNFGGGTYEQYF
TRBJ2-7 - - 15 TRBV19 TGTGCCAGTGGCTCGACCGGGACAAGAGAAGACGAGCAGTACTTC CASGSTGTREDEQYF
TRBJ1-2 - - 12 TRBV18 TGTGCCAGCTCACCTTATGACTATGGCTACACCTTC CASSPYDYGYTF
TRBJ2-7 TRBD2 few 15 TRBV6-5 TGTGCCAGCAGTTCCATGACTAGCGGGAGCGACGAGCAGTACTTC CASSSMTSGSDEQYF
TRBJ1-1 - once 15 TRBV4-1 TGCGCCAGCAGCCTCCCCCCAGGGGTGGGGACTGAAGCTTTCTTT CASSLPPGVGTEAFF
TRBJ2-5 - - 13 TRBV5-1 TGCGCCAGCAGCTTGGACAGATTAGAGACCCAGTACTTC CASSLDRLETQYF
TRBJ1-1 - - 15 TRBV7-6 TGTGCCAGCAGCTTAGATCGAGGGATGAACACTGAAGCTTTCTTT CASSLDRGMNTEAFF
TRBJ1-6 - - 18 TRBV4-2 TGTGCCAGCAGCCAAGACTCCCAGGGGCTAACCTATAATTCACCCCTCCACTTT CASSQDSQGLTYNSPLHF
TRBJ2-7 TRBD2 - 16 TRBV5-1 TGCGCCAGCAGCTTGGCCGGCGGGAGGGCCTGGGTCGAGCAGTACTTC CASSLAGGRAWVEQYF
TRBJ1-1 - - 13 TRBV6-5 TGTGCCAGCAACCGGGGTTTGAACACTGAAGCTTTCTTT CASNRGLNTEAFF
TRBJ1-5 - - 13 TRBV12-5 TGTGCTAGTGGCGAGGCAATAAAACAGCCCCAGCATTTT CASGEAIKQPQHF
TRBJ1-1 - - 12 TRBV6-2/TRBV6-3 TGTGCCAGCAGTTACGGCGGGGTCGAAGCTTTCTTT CASSYGGVEAFF
TRBJ2-3 - - 14 TRBV15 TGTGCCACCAGCAGGGGAGATGAAAGAGATACGCAGTATTTT CATSRGDERDTQYF
TRBJ2-3 TRBD1 - 15 TRBV6-4 TGTGCCAGCAGTGATGGACAGGGGGCCTCAGATACGCAGTATTTT CASSDGQGASDTQYF
TRBJ2-7 - - 15 TRBV28 TGTGCCAGCAGCCCTATAGAGGTTATCTCCTACGAGCAGTACTTC CASSPIEVISYEQYF
TRBJ2-2 - - 14 TRBV5-6 TGTGCCAGCAGCTTGACAGGACCTCCCGGGGAGCTGTTTTTT CASSLTGPPGELFF
TRBJ1-3 - - 17 TRBV18 TGTGCCAGCTCACCACCCGCCGGGGGGGGGTCTGGAAACACCATATATTTT CASSPPAGGGSGNTIYF
TRBJ2-2 - - 14 TRBV28 TGTGCCAGCAGCCGCGGCACGAACACCGGGGAGCTGTTTTTT CASSRGTNTGELFF
TRBJ1-4 - - 15 TRBV7-8 TGTGCCAGCAGCCCCGCGGCAGTCAGAGGCGAAAAACTGTTTTTT CASSPAAVRGEKLFF
TRBJ1-1 TRBD1 few 16 TRBV5-8 TGTGCCAGCAGCTCAGACAGGGGATGGTTGAACACTGAAGCTTTCTTT CASSSDRGWLNTEAFF
TRBJ2-3 TRBD2 - 16 TRBV5-8 TGTGCCAGCAGCTTGTGGACTAGCGGACGCACAGATACGCAGTATTTT CASSLWTSGRTDTQYF
TRBJ2-5 - once 14 TRBV7-9 TGTGCCAGCAGCTCCCCCGGGGGAGGAGAGACCCAGTACTTC CASSSPGGGETQYF
TRBJ1-2 - - 11 TRBV5-6 TGTGCCAGCAGCTTAACGGATGGCTACACCTTC CASSLTDGYTF
TRBJ1-2 - - 13 TRBV6-5 TGTGCCAGCATTCCGACAGGAACCTATGGCTACACCTTC CASIPTGTYGYTF
TRBJ2-7 - - 15 TRBV19 TGTGCCAGTAGTATATCCGCGGGACGAGACTACGAGCAGTACTTC CASSISAGRDYEQYF
TRBJ1-4 - - 16 TRBV27 TGTGCCAGCAGTCGCGGTCGCAGTCGAACTAATGAAAAACTGTTTTTT CASSRGRSRTNEKLFF
TRBJ2-4 - - 18 TRBV4-1 TGCGCCAGCAGCCTCCCGGGAAGGACAGTCCTAGCCAAAAACATTCAGTACTTC CASSLPGRTVLAKNIQYF
TRBJ2-5 - once 13 TRBV7-2 TGTGCCAGCAGCGTTGGCAGGGAAGAGACCCAGTACTTC CASSVGREETQYF
TRBJ2-2 - - 15 TRBV10-2 TGCGCCAGCAGTGAAAGCGGAGCGGTCACCGGGGAGCTGTTTTTT CASSESGAVTGELFF
TRBJ2-4 TRBD1 - 19 TRBV5-1 TGCGCCAGCAGCCGGGTGGGACAGTCAACCCGGCTAGCCAAAAACATTCAGTACTTC CASSRVGQSTRLAKNIQYF
TRBJ1-2 - once 15 TRBV7-6 TGTGCCAGCAGCCCTGGGACTGGTTCTGACTATGGCTACACCTTC CASSPGTGSDYGYTF
TRBJ2-7 - - 15 TRBV28 TGTGCCAGCAGTTTATATTTGGGTGGAGCCTACGAGCAGTACTTC CASSLYLGGAYEQYF
TRBJ2-5 - - 15 TRBV28 TGTGCCAGCAGTTTGCGGGGGCTGTACCAAGAGACCCAGTACTTC CASSLRGLYQETQYF
TRBJ1-1 - - 13 TRBV10-3 TGTGCCATCCTCCCTCCGGGGTCGACTGAAGCTTTCTTT CAILPPGSTEAFF
TRBJ1-1 - - 13 TRBV7-6 TGTGCCAGCAGCTTAGAGGCAGGGTCGGCAGCTTTCTTT CASSLEAGSAAFF
TRBJ2-4 TRBD2 - 15 TRBV7-9 TGTGCCAGCAGCCCAGACGCAGGGAGGGTGGACATTCAGTACTTC CASSPDAGRVDIQYF
TRBJ1-2 - - 17 TRBV5-1 TGCGCCAGCAGCTTCGTCCAGGGCTACGACCTTAACTATGGCTACACCTTC CASSFVQGYDLNYGYTF